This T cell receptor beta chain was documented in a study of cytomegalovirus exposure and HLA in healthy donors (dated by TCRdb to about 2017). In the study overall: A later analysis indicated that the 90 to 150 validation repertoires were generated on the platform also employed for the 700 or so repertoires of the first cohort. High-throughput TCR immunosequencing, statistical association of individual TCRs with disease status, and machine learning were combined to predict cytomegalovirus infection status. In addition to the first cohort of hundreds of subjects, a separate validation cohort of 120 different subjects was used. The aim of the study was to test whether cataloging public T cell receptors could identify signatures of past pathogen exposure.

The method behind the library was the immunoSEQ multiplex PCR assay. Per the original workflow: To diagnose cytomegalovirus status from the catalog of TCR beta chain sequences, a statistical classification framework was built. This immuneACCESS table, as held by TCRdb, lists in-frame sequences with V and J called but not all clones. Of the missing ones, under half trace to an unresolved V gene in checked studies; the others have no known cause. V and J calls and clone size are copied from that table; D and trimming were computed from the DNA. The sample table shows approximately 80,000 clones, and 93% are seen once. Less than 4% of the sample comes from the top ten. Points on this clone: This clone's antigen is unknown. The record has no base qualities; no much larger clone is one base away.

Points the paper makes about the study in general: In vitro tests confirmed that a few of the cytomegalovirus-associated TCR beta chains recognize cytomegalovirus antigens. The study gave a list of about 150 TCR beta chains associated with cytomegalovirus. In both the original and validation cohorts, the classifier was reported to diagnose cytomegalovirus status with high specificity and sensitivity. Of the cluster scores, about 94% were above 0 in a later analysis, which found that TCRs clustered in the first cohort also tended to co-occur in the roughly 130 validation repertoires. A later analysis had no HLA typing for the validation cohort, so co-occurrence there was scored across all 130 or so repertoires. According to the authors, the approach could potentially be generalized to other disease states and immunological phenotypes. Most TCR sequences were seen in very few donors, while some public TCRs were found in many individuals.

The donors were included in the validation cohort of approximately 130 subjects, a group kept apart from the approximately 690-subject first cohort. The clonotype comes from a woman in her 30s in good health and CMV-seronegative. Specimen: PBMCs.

The base sequence is TGCAGCGGGCTGGGGACTAGCGCGGGCAATGAGCAGTTCTTC. It encodes CSGLGTSAGNEQFF. The receptor chain draws on TRBV29-1 and TRBJ2-1; 10 bases in between match TRBD2. From a lookup of the germline V gene, CDR1 and CDR2 are SQVTM and ANQGSEA. The CDR3 sequence holds 14 residues, the cysteine and phenylalanine included. Only the CDR3 DNA stays, 42 bases, in frame from base 1. Unmatched junction bases come to 9, with V trimmed by 7 bases and J by 6 bases.